This T cell receptor beta chain was identified in a study of post-analysis software for immune sequencing data. Concerning this clonotype itself: Its antigen remains unknown.

The study's findings and limits: Relative to controls, patients had several TRBV segments at higher frequency, with TRBV5-6, TRBV5-1 and TRBV20-1 among these.

TCR beta cDNA libraries included unique molecular identifiers. TCRdb fed the PCR reads into MiXCR, producing one record per CDR3 protein. The repertoire has 740,000 or so distinct CDR3 sequences, about 53% of them found once; the top ten carry approximately 4.3%. CDR1 SGHRS and CDR2 YFSETQ come from the germline V gene. The CDR3 runs 13 residues. V lost 4 bases to trimming and J lost 11 bases, with 18 bases between them. The TCR was taken from a girl aged 10 to 17 with multiple sclerosis. This chain links TRBV5-1 with TRBJ2-5; D possibly uses TRBD1 or TRBD2 (5 bases each). The sample taken for sequencing was blood. Written as DNA, the CDR3 is TGCGCCAGCAGCCCGGGACCTCAGGAAGAGCAGTACTTC. Translating it yields CASSPGPQEEQYF.